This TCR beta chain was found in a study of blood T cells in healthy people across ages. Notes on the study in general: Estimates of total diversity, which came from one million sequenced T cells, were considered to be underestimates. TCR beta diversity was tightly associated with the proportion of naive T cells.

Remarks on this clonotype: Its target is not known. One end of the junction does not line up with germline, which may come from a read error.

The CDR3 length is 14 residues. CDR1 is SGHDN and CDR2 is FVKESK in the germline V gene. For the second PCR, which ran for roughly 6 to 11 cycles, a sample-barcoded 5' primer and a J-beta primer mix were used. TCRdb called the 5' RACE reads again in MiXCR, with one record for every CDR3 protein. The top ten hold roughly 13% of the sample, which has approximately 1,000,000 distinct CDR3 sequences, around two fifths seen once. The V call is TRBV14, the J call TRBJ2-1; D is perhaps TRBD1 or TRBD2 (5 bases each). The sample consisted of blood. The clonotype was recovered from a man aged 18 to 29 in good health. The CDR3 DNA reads TGTGCCAGCAGCCAAGTTCCAGGGAGTAATGAGGAGTTCTTC. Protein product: CASSQVPGSNEEFF.